Listed here is a single T cell receptor (beta chain). Healthy bone marrow donors formed the donor group. The PCR contained 60 Vbeta and 13 Jbeta primers. Profiling relied on immunoSEQ multiplex PCR, and the TCRdb table lists in-frame clones only, not all of them. This table has approximately 150,000 clones, 81% appearing once. CDR1 and CDR2 from the germline V gene are MNHNY and SVGAGI (reference sequence). This CDR3 has 15 residues. V lost 1 base and J 2 bases, leaving 11 bases between the germline ends. This sample was taken from a study of cytomegalovirus exposure and HLA in healthy donors. This rearrangement joins TRBV6-6 to TRBJ2-5, with D perhaps matching TRBD2 (5 bases). The TCR comes from a woman under 30 in good health and CMV-seropositive. Specimen: PBMCs. In nucleotides, the CDR3 is TGTGCCAGCAGTTACTTTCGGGGAAGACAAGAGACCCAGTACTTC. It is translated as CASSYFRGRQETQYF.